This TCR beta chain is drawn from a study of blood T cell repertoires in COVID-19. Authors' processing steps: For nucleated cells, counts were estimated from reference gene primer amplification. Profiled with immunoSEQ multiplex PCR; TCRdb holds only in-frame clones, not every one. V, J and clone size were drawn from that table, and D and trimming were deduced from the DNA. This table has around 370,000 clones, about 90% appearing once. The CDR3 sequence is 10 residues long. Germline V gene data show CDR1 as KGHDR and CDR2 as SFDVKD. The sequencing sample was made of peripheral blood. This chain links TRBV24-1 with TRBJ2-3; D gene unclear. This receptor was obtained from a woman under 30 who had recovered from COVID-19. In nucleotides, the CDR3 is TGTGCTTCTACTACAGATACGCAGTATTTT. Translated: CASTTDTQYF.